This T cell receptor beta chain was identified in a study of shared clonotypes between healthy human individuals. Study-level points and caveats: The donor pool, a small one, limited the genetic and exposure-history diversity represented.

Trimming took off 8 bases at V and 4 bases at J, with 10 bases between the two ends. The CDR3 is 12 amino acids. CDR1 and CDR2 (germline): WSHSY, SAAADI. A remark on this clone: Its antigen remains unidentified.

Replicate PCRs from sorted subsets contained approximately 190 ng DNA, which is some 30,000 T cell genomes. Clones were read by immunoSEQ multiplex PCR, and TCRdb kept only the in-frame ones, dropping some. The repertoire holds over 300,000 clones, with about nine tenths as singletons. All the donors were Caucasian adults who lived in Nashville, Tennessee. V is TRBV10-2 and J is TRBJ2-3; maybe TRBD2 (5 bases). Sequenced material: memory CD8+ T cells sorted from blood. Subset meaning: CD45RO+ cells pooled with CCR7-negative TemRA cells. This clonotype originated in a man aged 18 to 35 in good health. CDR3 DNA sequence: TGCGCCAGCGTCGCCGGGGCAGATACGCAGTATTTT. Encoded protein: CASVAGADTQYF.